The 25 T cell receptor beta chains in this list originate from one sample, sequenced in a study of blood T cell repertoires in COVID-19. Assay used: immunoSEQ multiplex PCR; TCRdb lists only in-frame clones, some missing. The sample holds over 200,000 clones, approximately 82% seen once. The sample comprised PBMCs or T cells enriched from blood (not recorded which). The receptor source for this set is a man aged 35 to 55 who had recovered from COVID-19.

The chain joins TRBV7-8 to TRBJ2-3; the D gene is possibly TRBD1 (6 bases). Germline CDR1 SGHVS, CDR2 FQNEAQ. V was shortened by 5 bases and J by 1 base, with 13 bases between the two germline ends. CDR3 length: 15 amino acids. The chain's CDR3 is CASSLRDTRTDTQYF. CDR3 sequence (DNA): TGTGCCAGCAGCCTCCGGGACACCCGCACAGATACGCAGTATTTT.

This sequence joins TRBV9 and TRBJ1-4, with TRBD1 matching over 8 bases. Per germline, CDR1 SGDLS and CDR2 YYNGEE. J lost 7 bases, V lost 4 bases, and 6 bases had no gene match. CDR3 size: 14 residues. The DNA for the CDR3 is TGTGCCAGCAGCCCGACAGGGGAACGTGAAAAACTGTTTTTT. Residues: CASSPTGEREKLFF.

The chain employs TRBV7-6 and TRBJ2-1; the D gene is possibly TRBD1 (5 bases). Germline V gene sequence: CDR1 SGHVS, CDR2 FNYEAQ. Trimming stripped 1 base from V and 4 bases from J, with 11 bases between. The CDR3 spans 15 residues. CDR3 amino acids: CASSLGAGNYNEQFF. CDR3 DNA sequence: TGTGCCAGCAGCTTAGGGGCAGGGAATTACAATGAGCAGTTCTTC. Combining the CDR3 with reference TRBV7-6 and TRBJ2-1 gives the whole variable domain GAGVSQSPRYKVTKRGQDVALRCDPISGHVSLYWYRQALGQGPEFLTYFNYEAQQDKSGLPNDRFSAERPEGSISTLTIQRTEQRDSAMYRCASSLGAGNYNEQFFGPGTRLTVL.

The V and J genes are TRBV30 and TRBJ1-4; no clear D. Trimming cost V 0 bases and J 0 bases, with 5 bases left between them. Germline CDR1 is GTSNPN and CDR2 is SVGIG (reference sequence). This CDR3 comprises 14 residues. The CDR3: CAWSVGATNEKLFF. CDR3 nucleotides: TGTGCCTGGAGTGTAGGAGCAACTAATGAAAAACTGTTTTTT. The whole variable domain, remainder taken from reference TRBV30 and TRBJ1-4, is SQTIHQWPATLVQPVGSPLSLECTVEGTSNPNLYWYRQAAGRGLQLLFYSVGIGQISSEVPQNLSASRPQDRQFILSSKKLLLSDSGFYLCAWSVGATNEKLFFGSGTQLSVL.

CDR3 nucleotide sequence: TGTGCCAGCAGCGTAGAGAGCTCCGGGACAGGGTTTAATGAAAAACTGTTTTTT. Amino acids: CASSVESSGTGFNEKLFF. The rearrangement uses TRBV9 and TRBJ1-4; 9 nucleotides match TRBD1. CDR1 SGDLS and CDR2 YYNGEE come from the germline V gene. V lost 0 bases, J lost 4 bases, and 10 bases stayed unmatched. The CDR3 sequence is 18 residues long.

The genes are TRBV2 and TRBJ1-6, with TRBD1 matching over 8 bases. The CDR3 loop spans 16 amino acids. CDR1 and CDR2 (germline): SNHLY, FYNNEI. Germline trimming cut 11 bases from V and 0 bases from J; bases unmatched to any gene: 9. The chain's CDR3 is CASRGTGNSYNSPLHF. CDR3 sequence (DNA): TGTGCCTCCCGTGGGACAGGAAACTCCTATAATTCACCCCTCCACTTT. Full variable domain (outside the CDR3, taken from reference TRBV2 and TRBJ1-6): EPEVTQTPSHQVTQMGQEVILRCVPISNHLYFYWYRQILGQKVEFLVSFYNNEISEKSEIFDDQFSVERPDGSNFTLKIRSTKLEDSAMYFCASRGTGNSYNSPLHFGNGTRLTVT.

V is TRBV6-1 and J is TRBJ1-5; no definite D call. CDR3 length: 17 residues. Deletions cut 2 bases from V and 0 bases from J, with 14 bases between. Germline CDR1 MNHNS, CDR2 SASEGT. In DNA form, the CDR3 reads TGTGCCAGCAGTGAAAGCCGGGGAGGATATAGCAATCAGCCCCAGCATTTT. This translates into CASSESRGGYSNQPQHF.

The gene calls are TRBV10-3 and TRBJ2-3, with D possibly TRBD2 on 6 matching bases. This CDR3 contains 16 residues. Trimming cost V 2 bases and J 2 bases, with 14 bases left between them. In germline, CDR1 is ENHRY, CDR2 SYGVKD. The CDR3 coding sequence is TGTGCCATCAGTGAGGGATCGGGACTCGACACAGATACGCAGTATTTT. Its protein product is CAISEGSGLDTDTQYF.

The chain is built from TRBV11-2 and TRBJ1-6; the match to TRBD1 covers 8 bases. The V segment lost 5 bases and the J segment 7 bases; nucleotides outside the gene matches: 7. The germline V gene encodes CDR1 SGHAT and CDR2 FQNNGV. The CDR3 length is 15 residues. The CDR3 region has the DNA TGTGCCAGCAGCCTCGAATGGACAGGGAATTCACCCCTCCACTTT. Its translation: CASSLEWTGNSPLHF.

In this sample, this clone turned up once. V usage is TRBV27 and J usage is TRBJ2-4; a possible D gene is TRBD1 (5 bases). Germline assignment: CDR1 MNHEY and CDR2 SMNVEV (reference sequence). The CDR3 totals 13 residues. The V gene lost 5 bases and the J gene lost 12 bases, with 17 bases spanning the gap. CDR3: CASSPTDLRRQYF. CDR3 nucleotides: TGTGCCAGCAGTCCGACAGATTTGCGACGTCAGTACTTC.

CDR3 DNA sequence: TGTGCCAGCAGCTCCTGGTGGCTAGCGGGCGACAATGAGCAGTTCTTC. It codes for CASSSWWLAGDNEQFF. The rearrangement uses TRBV5-4 and TRBJ2-1, with 8 bases aligning to TRBD2. Per germline, CDR1 SGHNT and CDR2 YYREEE (reference sequence). This CDR3 is 16 amino acids long. V lost 3 bases and J lost 5; bases outside the gene matches: 10.

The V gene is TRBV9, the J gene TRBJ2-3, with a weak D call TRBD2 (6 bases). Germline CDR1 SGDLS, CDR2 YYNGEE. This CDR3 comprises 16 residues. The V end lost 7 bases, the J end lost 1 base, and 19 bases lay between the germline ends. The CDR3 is CASSAGPTRGTDTQYF. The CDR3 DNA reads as TGTGCCAGCTCCGCGGGGCCCACCCGTGGCACAGATACGCAGTATTTT.

The CDR3: CASSPQGARATNEKLFF. CDR3 in DNA: TGCGCCAGCAGCCCGCAGGGGGCCCGGGCAACTAATGAAAAACTGTTTTTT. The chain couples TRBV5-1 to TRBJ1-4; 8 nucleotides line up with TRBD1. CDR1 SGHRS and CDR2 YFSETQ come from the germline V gene. Trimming removed 4 bases from V and 0 bases from J; junction bases left unmatched: 8. CDR3 length: 17 residues.

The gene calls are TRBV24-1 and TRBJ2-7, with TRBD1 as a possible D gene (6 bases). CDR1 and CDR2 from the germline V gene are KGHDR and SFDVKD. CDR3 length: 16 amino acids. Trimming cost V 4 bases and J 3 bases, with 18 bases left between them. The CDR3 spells CATSDNRDGGYYEQYF. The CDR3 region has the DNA TGTGCCACCAGTGACAACAGGGATGGAGGCTACTACGAGCAGTACTTC.

This CDR3 is CASSEGTGAYNEQFF. The CDR3 DNA follows: TGTGCCAGCAGTGAGGGGACAGGGGCCTACAATGAGCAGTTCTTC. V is TRBV6-1 and J is TRBJ2-1; 10 bases line up with TRBD1. CDR1 and CDR2 from the germline V gene are MNHNS and SASEGT. The CDR3 is made up of 15 amino acids. V was pared by 3 bases and J by 2 bases, with 1 base of the junction left unmatched.

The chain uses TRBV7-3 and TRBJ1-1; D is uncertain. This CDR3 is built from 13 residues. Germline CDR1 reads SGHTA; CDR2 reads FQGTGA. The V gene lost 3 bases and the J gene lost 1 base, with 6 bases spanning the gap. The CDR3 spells CASSFQANTEAFF. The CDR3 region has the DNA TGTGCCAGCAGCTTTCAGGCGAACACTGAAGCTTTCTTT. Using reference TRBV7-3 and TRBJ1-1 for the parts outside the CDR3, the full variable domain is GAGVSQTPSNKVTEKGKYVELRCDPISGHTALYWYRQSLGQGPEFLIYFQGTGAADDSGLPNDRFFAVRPEGSVSTLKIQRTERGDSAVYLCASSFQANTEAFFGQGTRLTVV.

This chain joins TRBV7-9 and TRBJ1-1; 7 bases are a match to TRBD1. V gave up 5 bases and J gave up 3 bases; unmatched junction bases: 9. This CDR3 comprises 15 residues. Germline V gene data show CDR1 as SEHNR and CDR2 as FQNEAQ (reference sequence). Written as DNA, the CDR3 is TGTGCCAGCAGCGGGTATACAGGGGTGTACACTGAAGCTTTCTTT. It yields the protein CASSGYTGVYTEAFF.

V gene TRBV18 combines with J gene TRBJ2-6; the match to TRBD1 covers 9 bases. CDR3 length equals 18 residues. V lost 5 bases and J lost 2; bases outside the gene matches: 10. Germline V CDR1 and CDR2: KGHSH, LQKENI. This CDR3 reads CASSSNGDREAGANVLTF. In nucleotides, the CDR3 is TGTGCCAGCTCATCCAATGGGGACAGGGAGGCTGGGGCCAACGTCCTGACTTTC.

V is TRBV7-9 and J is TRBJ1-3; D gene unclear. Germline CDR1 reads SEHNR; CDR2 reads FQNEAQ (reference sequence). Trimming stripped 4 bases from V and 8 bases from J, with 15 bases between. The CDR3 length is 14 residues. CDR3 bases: TGTGCCAGCAGCTCAACCCAAGGGCGGGACACCATATATTTT. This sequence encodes CASSSTQGRDTIYF.

CDR3 DNA sequence: TGCGCCAGCAGCCCGGGACAGGGGCCCGGCTACACCTTC. It encodes CASSPGQGPGYTF. The J gene is TRBJ1-2, the V gene TRBV5-1, with 10 bases matching TRBD1. CDR3 size: 13 residues. Trimming cost V 4 bases and J 8 bases; bases outside gene matches: 5. CDR1 SGHRS and CDR2 YFSETQ come from the germline V gene.

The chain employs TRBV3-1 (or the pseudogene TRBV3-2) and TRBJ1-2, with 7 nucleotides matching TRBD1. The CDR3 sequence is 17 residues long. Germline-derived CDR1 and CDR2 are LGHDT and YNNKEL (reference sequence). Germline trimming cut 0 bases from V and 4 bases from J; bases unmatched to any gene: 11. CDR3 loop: CASSQDSNTGVSYGYTF. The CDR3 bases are TGTGCCAGCAGCCAAGATTCGAACACAGGGGTTTCCTATGGCTACACCTTC.

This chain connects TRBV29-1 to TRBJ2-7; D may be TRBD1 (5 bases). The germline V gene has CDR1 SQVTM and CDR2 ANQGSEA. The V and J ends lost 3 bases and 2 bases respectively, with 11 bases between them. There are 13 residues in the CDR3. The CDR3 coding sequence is TGCAGCGTTGAGGTCCAGGGCCCCTACGAGCAGTACTTC. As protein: CSVEVQGPYEQYF.

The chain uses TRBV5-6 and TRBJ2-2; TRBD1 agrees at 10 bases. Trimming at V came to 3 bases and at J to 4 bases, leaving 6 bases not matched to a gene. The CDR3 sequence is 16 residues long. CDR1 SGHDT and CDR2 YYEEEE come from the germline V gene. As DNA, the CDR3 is TGTGCCAGCAGCTCCGGGACAGGGGTTAGCACCGGGGAGCTGTTTTTT. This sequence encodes CASSSGTGVSTGELFF.

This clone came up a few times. Written as DNA, the CDR3 is TGCGCCAGCACCCAGGGGCAGACAAATTCACCCCTCCACTTT. Protein product: CASTQGQTNSPLHF. V usage is TRBV5-1 and J usage is TRBJ1-6, with a possible D match to TRBD1 (6 bases). This CDR3 comprises 14 residues. The germline V gene encodes CDR1 SGHRS and CDR2 YFSETQ. Trimming cost V 6 bases and J 7 bases, with 14 bases left between them.

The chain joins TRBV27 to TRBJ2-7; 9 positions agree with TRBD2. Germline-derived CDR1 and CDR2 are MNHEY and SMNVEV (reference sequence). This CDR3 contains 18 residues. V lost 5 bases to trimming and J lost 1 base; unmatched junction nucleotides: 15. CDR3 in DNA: TGTGCCAGCAGTCCCCTACCCTTTAGCGGGGGCCCTTCCTACGAGCAGTACTTC. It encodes CASSPLPFSGGPSYEQYF.